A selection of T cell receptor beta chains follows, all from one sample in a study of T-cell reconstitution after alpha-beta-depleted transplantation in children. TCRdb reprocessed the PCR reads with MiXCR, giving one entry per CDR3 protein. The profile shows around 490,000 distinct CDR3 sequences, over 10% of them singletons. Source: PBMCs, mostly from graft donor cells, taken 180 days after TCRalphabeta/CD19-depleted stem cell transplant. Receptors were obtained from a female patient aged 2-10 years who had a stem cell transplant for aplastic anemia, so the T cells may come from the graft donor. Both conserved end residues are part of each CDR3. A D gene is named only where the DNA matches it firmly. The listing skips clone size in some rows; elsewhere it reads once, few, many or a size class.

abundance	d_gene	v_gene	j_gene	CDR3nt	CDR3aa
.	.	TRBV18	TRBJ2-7	TGTGCCAGCTCACCATATCAGGGCTACGAGCAGTACTTC	CASSPYQGYEQYF
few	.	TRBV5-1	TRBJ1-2	TGCGCCAGCAGCTTCGGGCCTCTATCTAACTATGGCTACACCTTC	CASSFGPLSNYGYTF
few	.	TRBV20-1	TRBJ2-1	TGCAGTGCTAGGGCGGGTATCCCTTACAATGAGCAGTTCTTC	CSARAGIPYNEQFF
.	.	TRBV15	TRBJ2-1	TGTGCCACCATCGAAGGGGGTAAGCGTGTGAATGAGCAGTTCTTC	CATIEGGKRVNEQFF
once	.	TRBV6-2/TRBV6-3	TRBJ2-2	TGTGCCAGCAGTTATGGGGGGCTGGGGGAGCTGTTTTTT	CASSYGGLGELFF
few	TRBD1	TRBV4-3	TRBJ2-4	TGCGCCAGCAGCCTGGGACAGAACGATCCGGGCAAAAACAGTCAGTACTTC	CASSLGQNDPGKNSQYF
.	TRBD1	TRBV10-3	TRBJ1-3	TGTGCCATCAGTGAGTCGTTGGGACAGCGCTCTGGAAACACCATATATTTT	CAISESLGQRSGNTIYF
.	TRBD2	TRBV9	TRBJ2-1	TGTGCCAGCAGCGTAGGTCTAGCGGGAGATCGGGATGAGCAGTTCTTC	CASSVGLAGDRDEQFF
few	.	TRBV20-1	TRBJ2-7	TGCAGTGCGGGGGACCGGGACTGGGTGCAGTACTTC	CSAGDRDWVQYF
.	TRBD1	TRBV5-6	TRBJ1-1	TGTGCCAGCAGCTCCGCGGGACAGGGGTTAACTGAAGCTTTCTTT	CASSSAGQGLTEAFF
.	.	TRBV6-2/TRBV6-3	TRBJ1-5	TGTGCCAGCAGTTGGGACGTCAATCAGCCCCAGCATTTT	CASSWDVNQPQHF
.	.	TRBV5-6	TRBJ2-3	TGTGCCAGCAGCCCCGGGCTCCTCTACACAGATACGCAGTATTTT	CASSPGLLYTDTQYF
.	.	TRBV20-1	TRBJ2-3	TGCAGTGCTAGAGATGCTAGCCCAGATACGCAGTATTTT	CSARDASPDTQYF
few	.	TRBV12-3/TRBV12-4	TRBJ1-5	TGTGCCAGCAGGCCCGCTGGGGATAGCAATCAGCCCCAGCATTTT	CASRPAGDSNQPQHF
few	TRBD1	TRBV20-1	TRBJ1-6	TGCAGTGCAAACCGGGACAGCGATTCACCCCTCCACTTT	CSANRDSDSPLHF
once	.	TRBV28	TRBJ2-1	TGTGCCAGCCTAGAGTACAATGAGCAGTTCTTC	CASLEYNEQFF
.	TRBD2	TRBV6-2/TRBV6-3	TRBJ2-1	TGTGCCAGCTCCGGCGGGGGTGTAGGGAACAATGAGCAGTTCTTC	CASSGGGVGNNEQFF
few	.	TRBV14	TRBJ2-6	TGTGCCAGCAGCCAGGGAAACTCTGGGGCCAACGTCCTGACTTTC	CASSQGNSGANVLTF
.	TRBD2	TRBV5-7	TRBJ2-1	TGTGCCAGCAGCCCGGGACTAGCGGGAGACTACAATGAGCAGTTCTTC	CASSPGLAGDYNEQFF
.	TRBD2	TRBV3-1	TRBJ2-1	TGTGCCACCTCCAAACGTGGCGGGAGAAGCCATGAGCAGTTCTTC	CATSKRGGRSHEQFF
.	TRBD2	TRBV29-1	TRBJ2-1	TGCAGCGTTGCCTTACGGGGCGGGACTAGCGGGAGAAATGAGCAGTTCTTC	CSVALRGGTSGRNEQFF
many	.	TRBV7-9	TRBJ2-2	TGTGCCAGCAGGTTACAGGGTGGAATTGACACCGGGGAGCTGTTTTTT	CASRLQGGIDTGELFF
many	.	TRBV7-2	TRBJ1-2	TGTGCCAGCAGCTTAACTTGGGAGTTTAACTATGGCTACACCTTC	CASSLTWEFNYGYTF
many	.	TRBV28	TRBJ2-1	TGTGCCAGCAGTTTACGCCTTTGGGGGCGCTCCTACAATGAGCAGTTCTTC	CASSLRLWGRSYNEQFF
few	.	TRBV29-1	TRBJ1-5	TGCAGCGTTGAGGATAGCAATCAGCCCCAGCATTTT	CSVEDSNQPQHF
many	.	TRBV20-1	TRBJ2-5	TGCAGTGCTAGAGTCGGCCAAGAGACCCAGTACTTC	CSARVGQETQYF
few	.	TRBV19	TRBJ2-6	TGTGCCAGTAGGTCCTTAGCCTCTGGGGCCAACGTCCTGACTTTC	CASRSLASGANVLTF
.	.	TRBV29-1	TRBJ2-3	TGCAGCGTTGAGGGGAGAGATACGCAGTATTTT	CSVEGRDTQYF
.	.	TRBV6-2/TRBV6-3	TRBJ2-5	TGTGCCAGCAGACTAGGGGGGGGAGAGACCCAGTACTTC	CASRLGGGETQYF
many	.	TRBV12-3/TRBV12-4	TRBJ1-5	TGTGCCAGCAGTTTGTTGTGGGATCAACCCCAGCATTTT	CASSLLWDQPQHF
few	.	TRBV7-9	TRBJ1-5	TGTGCCAGCAGCTTAGGGGTTGGGATGGACAGCAATCAGCCCCAGCATTTT	CASSLGVGMDSNQPQHF
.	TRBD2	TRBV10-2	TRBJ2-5	TGCGCCAGCAGTGTCGTGGTAGCGGGAGTGTTAGGAGAGACCCAGTACTTC	CASSVVVAGVLGETQYF
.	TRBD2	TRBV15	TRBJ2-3	TGTGCCACCAGCCAAGCGGAGGGACTAGGCACAGATACGCAGTATTTT	CATSQAEGLGTDTQYF
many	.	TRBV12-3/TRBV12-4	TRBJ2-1	TGTGCCAGCAGTCAGACTAGCAATGAGCAGTTCTTC	CASSQTSNEQFF
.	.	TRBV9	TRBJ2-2	TGTGCCAGCAGCGTAGTTGATAGCGCCACCGGGGAGCTGTTTTTT	CASSVVDSATGELFF
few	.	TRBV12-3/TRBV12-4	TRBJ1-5	TGTGCCAGCACCTTGAGACAGCCTAATCAGCCCCAGCATTTT	CASTLRQPNQPQHF
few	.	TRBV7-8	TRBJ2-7	TGTGCCAGCAGCTTAGATGTCGTGGGCCCCTTTGGGAAAGAGCAGTACTTC	CASSLDVVGPFGKEQYF
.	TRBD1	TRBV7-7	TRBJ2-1	TGTGCCAGCAGCTCCGGACAGGGAGTCAATGAGCAGTTCTTC	CASSSGQGVNEQFF
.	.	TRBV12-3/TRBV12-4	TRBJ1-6	TGTGCCAGCACAAGGACGGACTCCTATTCACCCCTCCACTTT	CASTRTDSYSPLHF
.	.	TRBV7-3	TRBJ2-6	TGTGCCAGCAGCTTAACCGCCGGGGCCAACGTCCTGACTTTC	CASSLTAGANVLTF
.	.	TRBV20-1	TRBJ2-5	TGCAGTGCTGCGGGATCCGAGACCCAGTACTTC	CSAAGSETQYF
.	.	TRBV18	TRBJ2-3	TGTGCCAGCTCACCACAGGTAGCTCAAGCAGATACGCAGTATTTT	CASSPQVAQADTQYF
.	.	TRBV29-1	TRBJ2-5	TGCAGTGATTATTCAGGCCACCAAGAGACCCAGTACTTC	CSDYSGHQETQYF
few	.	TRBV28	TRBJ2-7	TGTGCCAGCAGTTCATCAGGGGGAGGCGCCTACGAGCAGTACTTC	CASSSSGGGAYEQYF
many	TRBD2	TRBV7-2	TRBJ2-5	TGTGCCAGCAGCTTAGCTCGACTAGCTAACCAAGAGACCCAGTACTTC	CASSLARLANQETQYF
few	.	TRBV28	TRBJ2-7	TGTGCCAGCAGTTTAAGTCAGGTCGGCTACGAGCAGTACTTC	CASSLSQVGYEQYF
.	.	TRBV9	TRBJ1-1	TGTGCCAGCAGCGTTGGGGACGGGTTTTCGAACACTGAAGCTTTCTTT	CASSVGDGFSNTEAFF
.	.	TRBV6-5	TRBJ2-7	TGTGCCAGCAGTTACTATAACAGGGAGGCGGACGAGCAGTACTTC	CASSYYNREADEQYF